This T cell receptor beta chain was profiled in a study of T cells in Graves' hyperthyroidism and ophthalmopathy. Study details: Blood from the periphery was taken at initial diagnosis, before any treatment.

Study observations and caveats: A model using 13 V-J features told ophthalmopathy apart from stable hyperthyroidism.

To note about this clonotype: Its antigen remains unidentified.

Disease lasting under 3 months, a NOSPECS grade of at least 4, and a Clinical Activity Score of at least 3 were features of the ophthalmopathy patients. The V and J ends lost 5 bases and 4 bases, in that order; junction bases with no gene match: 9. Germline V gene lookup returns CDR1 MNHEY and CDR2 SMNVEV (reference sequence). The CDR3 has 15 amino acids. RNA transcripts served as the template for amplifying TCR beta CDR3 regions. When the TCR CDR3 underwent first-round RT-PCR, the HTBI primer set was used. TCRdb fed the multiplex PCR reads into MiXCR, producing one record per CDR3 protein. The repertoire holds approximately 430,000 distinct CDR3 sequences, with 14% to 15% as singletons.

Sequences were obtained from blood. This sequence originates from a man aged 18 to 30 with Graves' ophthalmopathy. This chain uses TRBV27 with TRBJ1-2; 8 bases line up with TRBD1. CDR3 bases: TGTGCCAGCAGTCCTTGGACAGGGCGTTCCTATGGCTACACCTTC. This codes for CASSPWTGRSYGYTF.